This is a list of T cell receptor beta chains from one sample in a study of T-cell memory formation after mild COVID-19. One entry per CDR3 protein, called by TCRdb with MiXCR from the 5' RACE reads. The repertoire has around 300,000 distinct CDR3 sequences, 10% to 15% of them found once; the top ten carry around 21%. The sequenced material came from PBMCs or a T cell subset sorted from them (not recorded which). The receptor source for this set is a man aged 18 to 29 who had mild COVID-19 (a few samples of this study predate the infection). Cell type and time point are not known. CDR3s include the opening cysteine and the closing phenylalanine or tryptophan. Fields, in order: V gene, D gene, CDR3 protein. A D gene is named only where the DNA matches it firmly.

v_gene: TRBV9
d_gene: TRBD1
CDR3aa: CASSVATGTGRSGANVLTF

v_gene: TRBV7-2
d_gene: .
CDR3aa: CASSRQPTPNTGELFF

v_gene: TRBV7-9
d_gene: TRBD1
CDR3aa: CASSGDRGGTGELFF

v_gene: TRBV2
d_gene: .
CDR3aa: CASSGDRGYFAGELFF

v_gene: TRBV20-1
d_gene: .
CDR3aa: CSASDGPPYEQYF

v_gene: TRBV12-3/TRBV12-4
d_gene: .
CDR3aa: CASRPQNTGELFF

v_gene: TRBV5-1
d_gene: .
CDR3aa: CASSRGTRITEAFF

v_gene: TRBV7-2
d_gene: .
CDR3aa: CASSSDAAYTEAFF

v_gene: TRBV3-1
d_gene: TRBD1
CDR3aa: CASSKRGQEVGELFF

v_gene: TRBV6-2/TRBV6-3
d_gene: .
CDR3aa: CASSYYLGLEAFF

v_gene: TRBV6-1
d_gene: .
CDR3aa: CASSVEIASYNEQFF

v_gene: TRBV5-1
d_gene: .
CDR3aa: CASRFSTDSPLHF

v_gene: TRBV29-1
d_gene: .
CDR3aa: CSGLKDSPNGYTF

v_gene: TRBV3-1
d_gene: .
CDR3aa: CASSQEDILYEQYF

v_gene: TRBV7-2
d_gene: TRBD1
CDR3aa: CASSLRSAGGNSPLHF

v_gene: TRBV4-1
d_gene: .
CDR3aa: CASSGWAAGYEQYF

v_gene: TRBV11-2
d_gene: TRBD2
CDR3aa: CASSLVGGAVDTQYF

v_gene: TRBV6-1
d_gene: TRBD2
CDR3aa: CAIRVNSGAASGGTGELFF

v_gene: TRBV20-1
d_gene: TRBD2
CDR3aa: CSATAGSSYNEQFF

v_gene: TRBV4-3
d_gene: TRBD2
CDR3aa: CASSQYSGGPPSTDTQYF

v_gene: TRBV20-1
d_gene: .
CDR3aa: CSPWGGARLDNEQFF

v_gene: TRBV24-1
d_gene: TRBD1
CDR3aa: CATSGGQGGDTQYF